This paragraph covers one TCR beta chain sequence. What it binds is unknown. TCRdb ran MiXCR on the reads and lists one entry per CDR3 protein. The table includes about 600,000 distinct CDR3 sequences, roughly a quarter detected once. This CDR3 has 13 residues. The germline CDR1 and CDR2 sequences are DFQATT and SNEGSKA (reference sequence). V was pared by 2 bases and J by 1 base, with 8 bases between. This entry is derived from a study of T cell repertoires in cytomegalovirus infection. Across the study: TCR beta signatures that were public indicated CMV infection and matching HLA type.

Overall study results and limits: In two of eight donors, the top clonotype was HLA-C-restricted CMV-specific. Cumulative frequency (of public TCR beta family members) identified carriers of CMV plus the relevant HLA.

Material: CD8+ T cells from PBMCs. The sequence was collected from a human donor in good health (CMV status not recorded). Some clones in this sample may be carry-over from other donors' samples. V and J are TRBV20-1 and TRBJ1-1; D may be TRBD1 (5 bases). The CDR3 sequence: CSARWGTNTEAFF. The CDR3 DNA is TGCAGTGCTAGATGGGGCACGAACACTGAAGCTTTCTTT.